The 10 T cell receptor beta chains presented below share a single source sample, sequenced in a study of T cells in Graves' hyperthyroidism and ophthalmopathy. From RNA transcripts, TCR beta CDR3 regions were amplified. The TCR CDR3 first-round RT-PCR relied on the HTBI primer set. Using its own MiXCR run on the multiplex PCR reads, TCRdb lists one record per CDR3 protein. Of about 590,000 distinct CDR3 sequences in the sample, around 14% were seen once. The sequenced sample consisted of blood. Receptors originate from a woman aged 25 to 39 with Graves' hyperthyroidism.

This clonotype was observed at least ten times. The chain's CDR3 is CAWSVTSNQPQHF. As DNA, the CDR3 is TGTGCCTGGAGTGTCACTAGCAATCAGCCCCAGCATTTT. V is TRBV30 and J is TRBJ1-5; D is ambiguous. V lost 0 bases and J 0 bases, leaving 3 bases between the germline ends. Per the germline V gene, CDR1 is GTSNPN and CDR2 is SVGIG (reference sequence). The CDR3 totals 13 residues.

The J gene is TRBJ1-3, the V gene TRBV10-3; TRBD1 matches at 8 bases. V was clipped by 3 bases and J by 2 bases; unmatched bases: 6. Germline-derived CDR1 and CDR2 are ENHRY and SYGVKD. The CDR3 spans 16 residues. CDR3 region: CAISDPRTGTGNTIYF. CDR3 coding DNA: TGTGCCATCAGTGACCCCCGGACAGGGACTGGAAACACCATATATTTT.

This clonotype came up many times. The rearrangement joins TRBV12-3 or TRBV12-4 to TRBJ2-5; 8 bases agree with TRBD1. The CDR3 contains 15 residues. V shed 4 bases, J shed 2 bases, and the junction held 6 bases outside the gene matches. The chain's CDR3 is CASSSWTGPQETQYF. As DNA, the CDR3 is TGTGCCAGCAGTTCCTGGACAGGGCCACAAGAGACCCAGTACTTC.

This clonotype was counted between two and nine times. This chain joins TRBV12-5 and TRBJ2-1; tentatively, D is TRBD1 or TRBD2 (5 bases each). Germline V CDR1 and CDR2: LGHNT, FRNRAP. Trimming removed 5 bases from V and 9 bases from J, with 11 bases in between. CDR3 length: 12 amino acids. The DNA of the CDR3 is TGTGCTAGTGGTCCCGGGACCGCTGAGCAGTTCTTC. As protein: CASGPGTAEQFF. The entire variable domain, with the rest obtained from reference TRBV12-5 and TRBJ2-1, is as follows: DARVTQTPRHKVTEMGQEVTMRCQPILGHNTVFWYRQTMMQGLELLAYFRNRAPLDDSGMPKDRFSAEMPDATLATLKIQPSEPRDSAVYFCASGPGTAEQFFGPGTRLTVL.

The sample holds many counts of this clonotype. The chain combines TRBV18 with TRBJ1-1; D not resolved. Germline CDR1 KGHSH, CDR2 LQKENI. V was shortened by 4 bases and J by 2 bases, with 8 bases between the two germline ends. This CDR3 contains 13 residues. In DNA, the CDR3 is TGTGCCAGCTCACAACAGAGCAACACTGAAGCTTTCTTT. Protein: CASSQQSNTEAFF.

This clonotype was seen more than once but under ten times. The chain has TRBV28 and TRBJ2-7, with 13 bases aligning to TRBD2. From germline, CDR1 is MDHEN and CDR2 SYDVKM. CDR3 length: 15 amino acids. V shed 7 bases, J shed 7 bases, and the junction held 10 bases outside the gene matches. The CDR3 reads CASTVWTSGRREQYF. For the CDR3, the DNA is TGTGCCAGCACCGTCTGGACTAGCGGGAGAAGGGAGCAGTACTTC.

This clonotype was seen ten or more times. The chain recombines TRBV20-1 with TRBJ2-1; TRBD1 matches 8 bases. This CDR3 comprises 16 residues. Germline lookup yields CDR1 DFQATT and CDR2 SNEGSKA (reference sequence). V shed 0 bases and J 6 bases; nucleotides not matched to a gene: 10. CDR3 coding DNA: TGCAGTGCTAGAGATCCCGGTAGGACAGGGAGCAATGAGCAGTTCTTC. Amino acids: CSARDPGRTGSNEQFF.

This rearrangement joins TRBV10-3 to TRBJ1-6; D is uncertain. The CDR3 is 15 residues long. CDR1 and CDR2 (germline): ENHRY, SYGVKD. Trimming shortened V by 0 bases and J by 9 bases, and 12 bases separated the two germline ends. This CDR3 is CAISESEDLGSPLHF. CDR3 in DNA: TGTGCCATCAGTGAGTCCGAGGATTTGGGTTCACCCCTCCACTTT.

This clonotype has at least ten counts. The chain employs TRBV11-2 and TRBJ2-3, with 7 bases aligning to TRBD1. This CDR3 is 14 amino acids long. Germline CDR1 and CDR2: SGHAT and FQNNGV. The V gene end was trimmed by 7 bases and the J gene end by 3 bases; junction bases not matched to a gene: 7. CDR3 coding DNA: TGTGCCAGCAAGCTTCAACAGGGGACAGATACGCAGTATTTT. Amino acid sequence: CASKLQQGTDTQYF.

This clonotype was seen repeatedly, ten times or more. The chain employs TRBV5-1 and TRBJ1-1; possible D gene TRBD1, 5 bases. Germline CDR1 reads SGHRS; CDR2 reads YFSETQ. Trimming pared 4 bases from V and 0 bases from J, leaving 10 bases between. The CDR3 extends over 14 amino acids. This CDR3 reads CASSPTALNTEAFF. Written as DNA, the CDR3 is TGCGCCAGCAGCCCGACAGCATTGAACACTGAAGCTTTCTTT.